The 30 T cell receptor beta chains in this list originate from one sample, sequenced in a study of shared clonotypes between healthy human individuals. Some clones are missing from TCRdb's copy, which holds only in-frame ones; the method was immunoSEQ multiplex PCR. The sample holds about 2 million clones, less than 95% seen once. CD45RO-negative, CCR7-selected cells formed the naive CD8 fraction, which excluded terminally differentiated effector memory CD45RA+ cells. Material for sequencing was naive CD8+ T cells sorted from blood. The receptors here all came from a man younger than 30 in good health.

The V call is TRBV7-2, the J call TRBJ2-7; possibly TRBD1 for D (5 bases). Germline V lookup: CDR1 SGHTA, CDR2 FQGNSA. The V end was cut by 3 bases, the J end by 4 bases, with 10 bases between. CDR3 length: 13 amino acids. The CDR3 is CASSFAGLYEQYF. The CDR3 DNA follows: TGTGCCAGCAGCTTTGCAGGGCTTTACGAGCAGTACTTC.

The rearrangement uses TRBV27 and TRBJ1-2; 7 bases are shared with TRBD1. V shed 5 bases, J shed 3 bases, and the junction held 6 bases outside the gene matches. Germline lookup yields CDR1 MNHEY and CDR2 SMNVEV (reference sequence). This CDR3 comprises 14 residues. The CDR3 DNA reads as TGTGCCAGCAGTAAAGGGGGCGCGGACTATGGCTACACCTTC. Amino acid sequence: CASSKGGADYGYTF.

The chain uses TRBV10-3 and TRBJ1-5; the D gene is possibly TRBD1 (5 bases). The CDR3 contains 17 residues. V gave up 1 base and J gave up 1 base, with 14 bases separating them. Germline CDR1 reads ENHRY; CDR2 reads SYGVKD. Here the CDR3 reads CAISELAEAGSNQPQHF. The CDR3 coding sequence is TGTGCCATCAGTGAGTTGGCGGAAGCAGGGAGCAATCAGCCCCAGCATTTT.

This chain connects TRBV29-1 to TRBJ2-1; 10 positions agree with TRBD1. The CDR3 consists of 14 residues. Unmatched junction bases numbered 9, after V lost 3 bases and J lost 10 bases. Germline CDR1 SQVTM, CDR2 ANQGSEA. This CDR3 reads CSVDFGQGVSEQFF. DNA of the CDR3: TGCAGCGTTGATTTTGGACAGGGGGTATCGGAGCAGTTCTTC.

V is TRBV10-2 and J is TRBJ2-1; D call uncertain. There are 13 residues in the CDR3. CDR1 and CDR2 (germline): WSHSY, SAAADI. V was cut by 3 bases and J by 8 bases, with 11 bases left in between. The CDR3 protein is CASSENSMDEQFF. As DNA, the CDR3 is TGCGCCAGCAGTGAAAACAGTATGGATGAGCAGTTCTTC.

The CDR3 loop reads CASSEVQAGTGYSPLHF. The CDR3 region has the DNA TGTGCCAGCAGTGAAGTGCAGGCCGGGACAGGGTACTCACCCCTCCACTTT. J is TRBJ1-6 and V is TRBV6-1; TRBD1 matches 9 bases. CDR3 length: 17 amino acids. Germline lookup yields CDR1 MNHNS and CDR2 SASEGT. V dropped 1 base and J dropped 10; count of bases not matched to a gene: 11.

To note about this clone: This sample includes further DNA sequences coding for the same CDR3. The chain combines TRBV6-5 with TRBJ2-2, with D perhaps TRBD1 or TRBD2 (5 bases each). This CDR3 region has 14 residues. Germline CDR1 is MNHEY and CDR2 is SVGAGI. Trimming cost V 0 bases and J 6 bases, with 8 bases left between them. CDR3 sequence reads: CASSYSWDAGELFF. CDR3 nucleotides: TGTGCCAGCAGTTACTCGTGGGACGCCGGGGAGCTGTTTTTT.

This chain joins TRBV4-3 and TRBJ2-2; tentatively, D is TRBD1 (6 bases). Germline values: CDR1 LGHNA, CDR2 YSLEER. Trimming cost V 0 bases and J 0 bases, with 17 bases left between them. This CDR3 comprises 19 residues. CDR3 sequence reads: CASSQEPTPGQPNTGELFF. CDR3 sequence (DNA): TGCGCCAGCAGCCAAGAGCCCACTCCGGGACAACCGAACACCGGGGAGCTGTTTTTT.

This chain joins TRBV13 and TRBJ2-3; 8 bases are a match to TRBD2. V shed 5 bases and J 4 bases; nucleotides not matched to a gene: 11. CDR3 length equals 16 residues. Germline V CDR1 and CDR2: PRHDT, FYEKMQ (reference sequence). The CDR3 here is CASSTTGLDSADTQYF. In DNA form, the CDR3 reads TGTGCCAGCAGCACAACGGGACTAGATAGTGCAGATACGCAGTATTTT. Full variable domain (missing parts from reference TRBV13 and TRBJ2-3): AAGVIQSPRHLIKEKRETATLKCYPIPRHDTVYWYQQGPGQDPQFLISFYEKMQSDKGSIPDRFSAQQFSDYHSELNMSSLELGDSALYFCASSTTGLDSADTQYFGPGTRLTVL.

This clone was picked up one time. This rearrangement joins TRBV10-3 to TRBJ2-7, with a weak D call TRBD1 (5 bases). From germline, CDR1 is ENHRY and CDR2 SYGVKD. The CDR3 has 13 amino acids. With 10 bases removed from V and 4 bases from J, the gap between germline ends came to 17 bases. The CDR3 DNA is TGTGCCAGCGGATCGGACACCGTATACGAGCAGTACTTC. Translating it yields CASGSDTVYEQYF.

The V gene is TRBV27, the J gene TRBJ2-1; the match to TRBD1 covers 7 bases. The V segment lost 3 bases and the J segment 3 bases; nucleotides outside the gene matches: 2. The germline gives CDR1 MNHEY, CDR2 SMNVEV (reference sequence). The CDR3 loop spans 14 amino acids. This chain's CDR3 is CASSFGTDYNEQFF. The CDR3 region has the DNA TGTGCCAGCAGTTTCGGGACAGACTACAATGAGCAGTTCTTC.

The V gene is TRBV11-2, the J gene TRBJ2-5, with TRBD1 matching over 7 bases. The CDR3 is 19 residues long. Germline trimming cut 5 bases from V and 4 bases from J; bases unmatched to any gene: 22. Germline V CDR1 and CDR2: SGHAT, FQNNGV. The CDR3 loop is CASSIGQEGADEDLETQYF. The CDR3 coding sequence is TGTGCCAGCAGCATCGGACAGGAAGGGGCCGATGAAGATTTAGAGACCCAGTACTTC.

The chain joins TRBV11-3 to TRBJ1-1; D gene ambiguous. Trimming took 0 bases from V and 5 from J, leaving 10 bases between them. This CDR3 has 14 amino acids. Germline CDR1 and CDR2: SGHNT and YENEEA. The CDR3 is CASSLDRTKTEAFF. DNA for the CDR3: TGTGCCAGCAGCTTAGACAGGACTAAGACTGAAGCTTTCTTT.

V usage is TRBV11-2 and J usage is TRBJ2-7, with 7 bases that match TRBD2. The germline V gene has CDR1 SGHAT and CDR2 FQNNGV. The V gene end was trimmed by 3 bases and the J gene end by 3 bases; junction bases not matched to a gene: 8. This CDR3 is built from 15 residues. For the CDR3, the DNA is TGTGCCAGCAGCTTTTTTTCCAGCGGGAACTACGAGCAGTACTTC. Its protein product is CASSFFSSGNYEQYF.

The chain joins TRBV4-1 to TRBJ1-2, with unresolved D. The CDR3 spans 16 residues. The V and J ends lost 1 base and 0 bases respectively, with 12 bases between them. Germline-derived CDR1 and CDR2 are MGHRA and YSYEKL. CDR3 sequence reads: CASSQALQAANYGYTF. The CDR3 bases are TGCGCCAGCAGCCAAGCCCTGCAGGCGGCTAACTATGGCTACACCTTC.

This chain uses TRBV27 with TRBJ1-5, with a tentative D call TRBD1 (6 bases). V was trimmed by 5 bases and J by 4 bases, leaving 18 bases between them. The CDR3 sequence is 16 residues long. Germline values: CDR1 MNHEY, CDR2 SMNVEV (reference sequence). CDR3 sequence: CASSPSAGHKNQPQHF. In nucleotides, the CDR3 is TGTGCCAGCAGTCCCAGTGCGGGACACAAAAATCAGCCCCAGCATTTT.

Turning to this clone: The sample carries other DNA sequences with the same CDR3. The CDR3: CASSYWGTGELFF. The DNA for the CDR3 is TGTGCCAGCAGTTATTGGGGGACCGGGGAGCTGTTTTTT. The chain uses TRBV6-5 and TRBJ2-2; either TRBD1 or TRBD2 may supply D (5 bases each). The germline V gene has CDR1 MNHEY and CDR2 SVGAGI. Trimming took 3 bases from V and 5 from J, leaving 7 bases between them. The CDR3 is 13 amino acids.

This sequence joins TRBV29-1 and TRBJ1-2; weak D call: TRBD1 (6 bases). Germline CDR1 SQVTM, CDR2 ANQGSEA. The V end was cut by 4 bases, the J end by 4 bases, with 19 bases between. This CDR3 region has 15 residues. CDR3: CSVGFQGPSFYGYTF. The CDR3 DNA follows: TGCAGCGTTGGTTTCCAGGGGCCCTCCTTCTATGGCTACACCTTC.

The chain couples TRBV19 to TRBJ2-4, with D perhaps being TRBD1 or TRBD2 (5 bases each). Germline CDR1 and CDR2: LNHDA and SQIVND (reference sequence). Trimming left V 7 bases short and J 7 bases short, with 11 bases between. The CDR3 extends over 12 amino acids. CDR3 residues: CASMVRDNIQYF. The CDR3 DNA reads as TGTGCCAGTATGGTCAGGGACAACATTCAGTACTTC.

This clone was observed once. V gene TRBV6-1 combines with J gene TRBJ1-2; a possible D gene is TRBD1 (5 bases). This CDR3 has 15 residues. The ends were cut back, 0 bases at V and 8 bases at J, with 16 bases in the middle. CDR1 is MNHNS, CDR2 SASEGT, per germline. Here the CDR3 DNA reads TGTGCCAGCAGTGAAGCCCTCAAAGGGGTCGAGGGCTACACCTTC. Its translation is CASSEALKGVEGYTF.

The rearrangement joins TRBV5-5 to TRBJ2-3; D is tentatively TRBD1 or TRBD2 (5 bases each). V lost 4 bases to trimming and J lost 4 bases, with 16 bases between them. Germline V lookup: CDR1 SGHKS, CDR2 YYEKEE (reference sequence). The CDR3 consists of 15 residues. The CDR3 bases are TGTGCCAGCAGCCTCCGGGACCCAATTTCAGATACGCAGTATTTT. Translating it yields CASSLRDPISDTQYF. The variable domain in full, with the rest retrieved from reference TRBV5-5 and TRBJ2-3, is DAGVTQSPTHLIKTRGQQVTLRCSPISGHKSVSWYQQVLGQGPQFIFQYYEKEERGRGNFPDRFSARQFPNYSSELNVNALLLGDSALYLCASSLRDPISDTQYFGPGTRLTVL.

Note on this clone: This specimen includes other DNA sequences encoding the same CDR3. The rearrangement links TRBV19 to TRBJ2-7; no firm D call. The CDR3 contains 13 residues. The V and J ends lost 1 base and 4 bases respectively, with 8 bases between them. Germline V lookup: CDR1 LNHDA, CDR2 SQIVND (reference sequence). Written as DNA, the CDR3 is TGTGCCAGTAGTATAGGTCAGTCGTACGAGCAGTACTTC. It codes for CASSIGQSYEQYF.

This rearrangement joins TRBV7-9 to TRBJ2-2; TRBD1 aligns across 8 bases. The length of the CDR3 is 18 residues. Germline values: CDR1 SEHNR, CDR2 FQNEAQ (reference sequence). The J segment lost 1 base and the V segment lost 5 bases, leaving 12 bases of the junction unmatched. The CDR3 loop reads CASSPHLSQGGNTGELFF. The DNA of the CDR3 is TGTGCCAGCAGCCCACACCTATCACAGGGGGGGAACACCGGGGAGCTGTTTTTT.

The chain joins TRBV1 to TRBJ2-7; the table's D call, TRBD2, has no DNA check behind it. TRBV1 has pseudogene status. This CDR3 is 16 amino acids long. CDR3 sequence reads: CTSSQEVSSGSYEQYF. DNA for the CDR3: TGCACCAGCAGCCAAGAGGTGAGTAGCGGGAGTTACGAGCAGTACTTC.

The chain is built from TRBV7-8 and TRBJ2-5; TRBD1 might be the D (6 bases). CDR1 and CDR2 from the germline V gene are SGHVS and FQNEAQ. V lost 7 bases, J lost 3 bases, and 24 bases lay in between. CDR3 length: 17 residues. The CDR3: CASTQNGPGQTEETQYF. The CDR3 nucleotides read TGTGCCAGCACCCAAAACGGGCCGGGACAAACGGAAGAGACCCAGTACTTC. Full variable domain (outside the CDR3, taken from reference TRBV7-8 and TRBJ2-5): GAGVSQSPRYKVAKRGQDVALRCDPISGHVSLFWYQQALGQGPEFLTYFQNEAQLDKSGLPSDRFFAERPEGSVSTLKIQRTQQEDSAVYLCASTQNGPGQTEETQYFGPGTRLLVL.

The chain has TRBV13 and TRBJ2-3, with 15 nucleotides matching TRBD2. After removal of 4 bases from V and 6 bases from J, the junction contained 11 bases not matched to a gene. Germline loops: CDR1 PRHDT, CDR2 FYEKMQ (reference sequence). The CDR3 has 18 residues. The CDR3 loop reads CASSSGLAGGNRWDTQYF. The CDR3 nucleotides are TGTGCCAGCAGCTCCGGACTAGCGGGAGGGAATCGGTGGGATACGCAGTATTTT.

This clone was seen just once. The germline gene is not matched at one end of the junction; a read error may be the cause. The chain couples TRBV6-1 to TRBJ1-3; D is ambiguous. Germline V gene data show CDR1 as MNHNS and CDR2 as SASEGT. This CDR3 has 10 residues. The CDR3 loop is CASSGGQEDF. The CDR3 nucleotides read TGTGCCAGCAGTGGCGGTCAAGAGGATTTT.

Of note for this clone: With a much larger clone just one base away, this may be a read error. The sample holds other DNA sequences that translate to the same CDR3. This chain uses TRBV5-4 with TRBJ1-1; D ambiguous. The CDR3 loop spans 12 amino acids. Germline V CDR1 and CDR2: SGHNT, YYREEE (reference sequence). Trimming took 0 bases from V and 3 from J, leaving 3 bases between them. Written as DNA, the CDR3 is TGTGCCAGCAGCTTGGGGTACACTGAAGCTTTCTTT. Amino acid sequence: CASSLGYTEAFF.

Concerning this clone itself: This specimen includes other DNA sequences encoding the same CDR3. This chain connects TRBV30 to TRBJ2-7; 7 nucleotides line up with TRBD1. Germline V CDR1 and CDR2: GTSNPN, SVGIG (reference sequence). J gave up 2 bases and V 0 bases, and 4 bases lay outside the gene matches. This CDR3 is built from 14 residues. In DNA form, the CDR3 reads TGTGCCTGGAGTGTACTAAGGGGGCCCTACGAGCAGTACTTC. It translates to CAWSVLRGPYEQYF. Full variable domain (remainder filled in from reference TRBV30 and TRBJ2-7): SQTIHQWPATLVQPVGSPLSLECTVEGTSNPNLYWYRQAAGRGLQLLFYSVGIGQISSEVPQNLSASRPQDRQFILSSKKLLLSDSGFYLCAWSVLRGPYEQYFGPGTRLTVT.

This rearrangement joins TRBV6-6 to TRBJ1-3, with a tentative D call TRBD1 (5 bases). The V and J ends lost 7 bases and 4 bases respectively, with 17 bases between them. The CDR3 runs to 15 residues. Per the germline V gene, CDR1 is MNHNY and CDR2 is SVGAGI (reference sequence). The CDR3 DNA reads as TGTGCCAGCACCCTAACCTCAGGGCCCGGAAACACCATATATTTT. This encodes CASTLTSGPGNTIYF.